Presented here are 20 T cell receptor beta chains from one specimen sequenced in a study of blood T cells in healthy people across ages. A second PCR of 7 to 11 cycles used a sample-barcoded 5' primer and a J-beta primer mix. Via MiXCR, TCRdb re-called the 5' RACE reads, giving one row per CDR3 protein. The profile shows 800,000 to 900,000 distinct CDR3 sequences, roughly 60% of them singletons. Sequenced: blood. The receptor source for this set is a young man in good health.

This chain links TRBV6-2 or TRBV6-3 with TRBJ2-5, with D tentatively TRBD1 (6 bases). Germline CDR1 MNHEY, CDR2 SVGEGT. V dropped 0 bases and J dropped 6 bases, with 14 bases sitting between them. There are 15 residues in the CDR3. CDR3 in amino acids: CASSYSAGTTKTQYF. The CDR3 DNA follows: TGTGCCAGCAGTTACTCGGCCGGGACAACAAAGACCCAGTACTTC.

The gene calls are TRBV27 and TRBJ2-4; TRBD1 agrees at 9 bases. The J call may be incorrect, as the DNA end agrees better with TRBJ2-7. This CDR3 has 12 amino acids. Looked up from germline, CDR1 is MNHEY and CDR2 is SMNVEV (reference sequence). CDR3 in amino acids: CTGGTGPSEQYF. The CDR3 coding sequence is TGTACCGGAGGGACAGGGCCCAGCGAGCAGTACTTC.

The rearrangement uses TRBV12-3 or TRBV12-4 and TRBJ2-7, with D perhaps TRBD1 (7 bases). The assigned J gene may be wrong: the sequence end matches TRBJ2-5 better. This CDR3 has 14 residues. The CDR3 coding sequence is TGTGCCAGCAGTCTCCAGGGGGGTCGGGCGACCCAGTACTTC. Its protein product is CASSLQGGRATQYF.

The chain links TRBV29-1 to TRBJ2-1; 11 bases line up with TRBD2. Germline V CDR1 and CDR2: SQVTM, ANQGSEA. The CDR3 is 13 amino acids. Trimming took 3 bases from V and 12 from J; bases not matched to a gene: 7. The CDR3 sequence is CSVEPSGGIGQFF. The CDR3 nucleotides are TGCAGCGTTGAGCCTAGCGGGGGGATTGGGCAGTTCTTC.

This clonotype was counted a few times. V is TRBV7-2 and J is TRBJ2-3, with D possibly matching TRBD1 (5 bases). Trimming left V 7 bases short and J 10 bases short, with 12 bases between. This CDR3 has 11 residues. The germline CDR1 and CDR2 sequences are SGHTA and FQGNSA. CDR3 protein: CASTGYSSQYF. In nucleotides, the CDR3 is TGTGCCAGCACAGGGTATTCGTCGCAGTATTTT.

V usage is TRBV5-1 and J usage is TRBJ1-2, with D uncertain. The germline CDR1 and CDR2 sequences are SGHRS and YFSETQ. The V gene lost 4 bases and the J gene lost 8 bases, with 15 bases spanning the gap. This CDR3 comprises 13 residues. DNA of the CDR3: TGCGCCAGCAGCACTACAAACCCTAGGGGCTACACCTTC. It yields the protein CASSTTNPRGYTF.

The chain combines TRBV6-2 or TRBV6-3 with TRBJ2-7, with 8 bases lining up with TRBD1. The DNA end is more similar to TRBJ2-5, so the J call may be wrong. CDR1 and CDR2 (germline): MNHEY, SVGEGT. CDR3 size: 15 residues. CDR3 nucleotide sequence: TGTGCCAGCAGTTACCGCACAGGGGGTGTGGAGACCCAGTACTTC. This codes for CASSYRTGGVETQYF.

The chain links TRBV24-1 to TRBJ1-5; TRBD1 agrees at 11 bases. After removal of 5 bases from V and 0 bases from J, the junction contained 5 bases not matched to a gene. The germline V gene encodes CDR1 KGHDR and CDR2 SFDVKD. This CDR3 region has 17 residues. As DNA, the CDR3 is TGTGCCACCAGTGGGGGACAGGGGGGATATAGCAATCAGCCCCAGCATTTT. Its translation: CATSGGQGGYSNQPQHF.

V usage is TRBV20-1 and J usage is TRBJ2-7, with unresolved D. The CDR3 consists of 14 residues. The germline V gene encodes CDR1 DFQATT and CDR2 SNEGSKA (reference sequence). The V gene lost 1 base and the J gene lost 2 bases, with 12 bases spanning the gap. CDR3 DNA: TGCAGTGCTAGAGCGAGGTTTCATACCTACGAGCAGTACTTC. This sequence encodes CSARARFHTYEQYF.

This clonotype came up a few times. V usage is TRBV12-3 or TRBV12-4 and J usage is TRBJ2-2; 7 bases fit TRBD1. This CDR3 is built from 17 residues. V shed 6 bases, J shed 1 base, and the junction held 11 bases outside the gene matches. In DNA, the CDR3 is TGTGCCAGCAGAGCTGAACCGGGACAGATGAACACCGGGGAGCTGTTTTTT. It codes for CASRAEPGQMNTGELFF.

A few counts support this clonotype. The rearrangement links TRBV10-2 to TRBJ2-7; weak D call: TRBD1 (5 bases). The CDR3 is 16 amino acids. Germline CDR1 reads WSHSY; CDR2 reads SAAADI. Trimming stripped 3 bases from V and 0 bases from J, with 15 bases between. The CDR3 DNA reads TGCGCCAGCAGTGATTCGAAGGGGTCGAGCTCCTACGAGCAGTACTTC. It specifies CASSDSKGSSSYEQYF.

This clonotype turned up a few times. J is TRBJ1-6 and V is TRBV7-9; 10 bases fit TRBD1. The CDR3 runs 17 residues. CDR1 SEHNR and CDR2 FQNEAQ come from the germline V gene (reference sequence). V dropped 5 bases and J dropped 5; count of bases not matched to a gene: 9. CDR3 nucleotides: TGTGCCAGCAGCCCTACGACAGGGGGCCGTAATAATTCACCCCTCCACTTT. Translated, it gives CASSPTTGGRNNSPLHF. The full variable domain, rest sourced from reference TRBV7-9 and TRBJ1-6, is DTGVSQNPRHKITKRGQNVTFRCDPISEHNRLYWYRQTLGQGPEFLTYFQNEAQLEKSRLLSDRFSAERPKGSFSTLEIQRTEQGDSAMYLCASSPTTGGRNNSPLHFGNGTRLTVT.

The CDR3 sequence: CASSEVRGGRGLSNEQFF. The CDR3 region has the DNA TGTGCCAGCAGTGAAGTTCGCGGGGGGCGCGGATTGAGTAATGAGCAGTTCTTC. The rearrangement links TRBV2 to TRBJ2-1, with 8 positions matching TRBD2. Unmatched junction bases numbered 15, after V lost 1 base and J lost 7 bases. CDR3 size: 18 residues. Germline V gene data show CDR1 as SNHLY and CDR2 as FYNNEI. Variable domain in full (rest from reference TRBV2 and TRBJ2-1): EPEVTQTPSHQVTQMGQEVILRCVPISNHLYFYWYRQILGQKVEFLVSFYNNEISEKSEIFDDQFSVERPDGSNFTLKIRSTKLEDSAMYFCASSEVRGGRGLSNEQFFGPGTRLTVL.

In nucleotides, the CDR3 is TGCAGTGCTAAGGTAGCGGGGAGAGATACGCAGTATTTT. Translated: CSAKVAGRDTQYF. V usage is TRBV20-1 and J usage is TRBJ2-3; 8 positions match TRBD2. Germline V CDR1 and CDR2: DFQATT, SNEGSKA (reference sequence). The CDR3 has 13 amino acids. The ends lost 4 bases at V and 5 bases at J; junction bases unmatched: 5.

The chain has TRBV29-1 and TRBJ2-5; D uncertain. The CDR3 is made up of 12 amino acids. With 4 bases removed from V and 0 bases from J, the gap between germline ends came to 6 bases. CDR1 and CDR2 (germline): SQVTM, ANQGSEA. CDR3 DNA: TGCAGCGTTGGAGCGTACCAAGAGACCCAGTACTTC. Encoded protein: CSVGAYQETQYF.

DNA for the CDR3: TGTGCCAGCAGTTGGGGGCAAGCCGAGACCCAGTACTTC. As protein: CASSWGQAETQYF. The chain combines TRBV6-5 with TRBJ2-5; a weak D match, TRBD1 (6 bases). The length of the CDR3 is 13 residues. Germline V gene sequence: CDR1 MNHEY, CDR2 SVGAGI. V gave up 4 bases and J gave up 5 bases, with 11 bases separating them.

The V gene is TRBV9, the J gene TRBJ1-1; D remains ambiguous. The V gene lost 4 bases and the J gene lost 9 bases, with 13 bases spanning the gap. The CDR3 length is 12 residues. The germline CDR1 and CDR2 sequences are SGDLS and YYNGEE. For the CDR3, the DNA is TGTGCCAGCAGCCCCCTGGTCCTGCAAGCTTTCTTT. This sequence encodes CASSPLVLQAFF.

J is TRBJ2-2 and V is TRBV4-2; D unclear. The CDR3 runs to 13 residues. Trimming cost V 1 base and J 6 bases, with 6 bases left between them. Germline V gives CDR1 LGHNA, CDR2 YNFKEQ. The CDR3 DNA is TGTGCCAGCAGCCAAGCTGGGTCCGGGGAGCTGTTTTTT. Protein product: CASSQAGSGELFF.

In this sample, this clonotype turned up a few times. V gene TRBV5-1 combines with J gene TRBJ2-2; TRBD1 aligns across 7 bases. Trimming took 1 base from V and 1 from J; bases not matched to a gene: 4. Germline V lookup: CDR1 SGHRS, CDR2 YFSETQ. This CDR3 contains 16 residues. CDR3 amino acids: CASSLTGAMNTGELFF. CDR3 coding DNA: TGCGCCAGCAGCTTGACAGGGGCTATGAACACCGGGGAGCTGTTTTTT.

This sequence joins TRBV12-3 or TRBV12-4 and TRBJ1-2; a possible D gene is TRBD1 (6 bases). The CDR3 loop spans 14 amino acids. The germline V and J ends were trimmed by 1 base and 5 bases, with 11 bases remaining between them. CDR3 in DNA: TGTGCCAGCAGTTTAGGAGGGGGAACTTATGGCTACACCTTC. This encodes CASSLGGGTYGYTF.